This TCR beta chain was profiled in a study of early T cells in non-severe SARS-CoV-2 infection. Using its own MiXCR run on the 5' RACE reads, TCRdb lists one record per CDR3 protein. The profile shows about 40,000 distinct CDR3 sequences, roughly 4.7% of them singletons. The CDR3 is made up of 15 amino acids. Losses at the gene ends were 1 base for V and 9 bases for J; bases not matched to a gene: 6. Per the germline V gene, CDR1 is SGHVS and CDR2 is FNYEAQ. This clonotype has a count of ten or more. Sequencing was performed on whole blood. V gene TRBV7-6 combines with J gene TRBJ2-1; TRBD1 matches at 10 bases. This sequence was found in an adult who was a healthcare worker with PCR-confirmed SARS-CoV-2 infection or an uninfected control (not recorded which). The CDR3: CASSLVGTGVGEQFF. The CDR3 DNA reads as TGTGCCAGCAGCTTAGTTGGGACAGGGGTTGGTGAGCAGTTCTTC. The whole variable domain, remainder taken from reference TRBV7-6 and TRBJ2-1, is GAGVSQSPRYKVTKRGQDVALRCDPISGHVSLYWYRQALGQGPEFLTYFNYEAQQDKSGLPNDRFSAERPEGSISTLTIQRTEQRDSAMYRCASSLVGTGVGEQFFGPGTRLTVL.